This T cell receptor beta chain was captured by sequencing in a study of type 1 regulatory T cells. Background on the study: T-allo10 is an in vitro-generated, Tr1-enriched CD4 T cell product specific for alloantigen.

Germline V lookup: CDR1 SGHDN, CDR2 FVKESK. The germline V and J ends were trimmed by 4 bases and 0 bases, with 12 bases remaining between them. The CDR3 length is 15 residues. TCRdb recomputed calls from the reads with MiXCR, one row per CDR3 protein. Here the sample spans about 100,000 distinct CDR3 sequences, about 28% being singletons. Sequencing was carried out using CD4+ T cells, either the whole sample or a sorted fraction (not recorded which). This chain uses TRBV14 with TRBJ1-1; D is unclear. This receptor was obtained from a human donor in good health. The DNA of the CDR3 is TGTGCCAGCAGCCGGGGAACTGCTCTGAACACTGAAGCTTTCTTT. Translation: CASSRGTALNTEAFF.